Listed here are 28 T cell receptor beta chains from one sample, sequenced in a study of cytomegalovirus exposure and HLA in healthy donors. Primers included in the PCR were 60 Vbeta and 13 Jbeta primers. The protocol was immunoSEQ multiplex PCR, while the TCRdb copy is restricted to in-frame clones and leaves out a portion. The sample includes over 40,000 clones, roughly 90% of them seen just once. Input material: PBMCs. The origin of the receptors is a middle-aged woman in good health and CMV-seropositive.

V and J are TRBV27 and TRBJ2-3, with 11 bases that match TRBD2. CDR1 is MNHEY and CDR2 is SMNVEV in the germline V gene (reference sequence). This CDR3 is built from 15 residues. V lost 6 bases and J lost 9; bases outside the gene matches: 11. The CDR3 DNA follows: TGTGCCAGCAGAAGAGGGACTAGCGGCCTTGAGACGCAGTATTTT. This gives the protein CASRRGTSGLETQYF.

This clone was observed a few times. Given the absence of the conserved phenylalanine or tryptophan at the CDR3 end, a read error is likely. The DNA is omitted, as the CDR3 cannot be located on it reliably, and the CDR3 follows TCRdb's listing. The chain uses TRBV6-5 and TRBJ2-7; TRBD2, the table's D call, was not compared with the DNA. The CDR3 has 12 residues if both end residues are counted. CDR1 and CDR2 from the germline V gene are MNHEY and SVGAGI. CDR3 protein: CASSFGGNMEWP.

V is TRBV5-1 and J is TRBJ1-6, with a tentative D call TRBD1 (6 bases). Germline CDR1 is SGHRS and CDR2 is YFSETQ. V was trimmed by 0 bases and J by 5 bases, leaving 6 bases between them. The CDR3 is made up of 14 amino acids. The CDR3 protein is CASSLAGDNSPLHF. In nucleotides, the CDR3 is TGCGCCAGCAGCTTGGCAGGGGATAATTCACCCCTCCACTTT.

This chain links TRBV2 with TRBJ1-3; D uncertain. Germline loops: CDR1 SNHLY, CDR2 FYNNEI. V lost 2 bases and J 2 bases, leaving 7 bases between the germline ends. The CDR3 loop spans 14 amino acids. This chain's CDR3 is CASSEMVAGNTIYF. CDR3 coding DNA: TGTGCCAGCAGTGAAATGGTAGCTGGAAACACCATATATTTT.

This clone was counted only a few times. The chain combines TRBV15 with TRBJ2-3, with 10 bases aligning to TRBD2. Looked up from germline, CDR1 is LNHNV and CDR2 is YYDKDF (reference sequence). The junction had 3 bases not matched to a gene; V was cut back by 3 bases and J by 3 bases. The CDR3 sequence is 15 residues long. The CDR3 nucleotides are TGTGCCACCAGCAGGTCAGCGGGAGGGACAGATACGCAGTATTTT. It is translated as CATSRSAGGTDTQYF.

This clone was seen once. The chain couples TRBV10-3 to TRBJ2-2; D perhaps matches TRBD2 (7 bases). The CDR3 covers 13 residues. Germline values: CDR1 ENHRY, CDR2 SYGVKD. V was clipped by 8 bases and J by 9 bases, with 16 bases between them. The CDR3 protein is CAIGFPGGRELFF. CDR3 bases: TGTGCCATCGGATTCCCGGGGGGCAGGGAGCTGTTTTTT.

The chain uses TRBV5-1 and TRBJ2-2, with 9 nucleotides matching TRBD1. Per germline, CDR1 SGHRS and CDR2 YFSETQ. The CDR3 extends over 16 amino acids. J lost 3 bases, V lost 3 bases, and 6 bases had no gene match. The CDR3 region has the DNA TGCGCCAGCAGCTCGGACAGGGGAAGGGACACCGGGGAGCTGTTTTTT. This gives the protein CASSSDRGRDTGELFF.

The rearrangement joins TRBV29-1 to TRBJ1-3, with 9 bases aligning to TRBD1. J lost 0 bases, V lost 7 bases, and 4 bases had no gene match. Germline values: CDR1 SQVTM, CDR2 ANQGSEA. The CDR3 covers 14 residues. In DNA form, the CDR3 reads TGCAGCGGTCAGACAGGGGGCTCTGGAAACACCATATATTTT. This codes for CSGQTGGSGNTIYF.

The CDR3 here is CASRRAGAFYEQYF. In DNA, the CDR3 is TGTGCCAGCAGAAGAGCGGGAGCTTTCTACGAGCAGTACTTC. The rearrangement uses TRBV7-2 and TRBJ2-7; 8 bases map to TRBD2. V dropped 6 bases and J dropped 3; count of bases not matched to a gene: 7. The CDR3 extends over 14 amino acids. CDR1 is SGHTA and CDR2 is FQGNSA in the germline V gene.

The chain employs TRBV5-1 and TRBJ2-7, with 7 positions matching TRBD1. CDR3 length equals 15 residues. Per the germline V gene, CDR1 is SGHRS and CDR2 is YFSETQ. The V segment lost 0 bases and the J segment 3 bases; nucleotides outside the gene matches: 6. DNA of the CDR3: TGCGCCAGCAGCTTGGATCACAGGGGCTACTACGAGCAGTACTTC. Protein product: CASSLDHRGYYEQYF.

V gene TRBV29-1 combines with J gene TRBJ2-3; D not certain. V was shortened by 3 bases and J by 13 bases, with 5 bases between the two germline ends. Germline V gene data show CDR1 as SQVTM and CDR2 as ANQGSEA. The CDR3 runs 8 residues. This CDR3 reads CSVDSEYF. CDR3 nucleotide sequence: TGCAGCGTTGATTCGGAGTATTTT.

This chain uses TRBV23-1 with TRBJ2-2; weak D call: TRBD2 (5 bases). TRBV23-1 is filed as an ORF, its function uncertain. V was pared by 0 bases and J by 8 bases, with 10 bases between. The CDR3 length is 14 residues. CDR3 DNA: TGCGCCAGCAGTCAATCGAGAGGGCGGGGGGAGCTGTTTTTT. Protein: CASSQSRGRGELFF.

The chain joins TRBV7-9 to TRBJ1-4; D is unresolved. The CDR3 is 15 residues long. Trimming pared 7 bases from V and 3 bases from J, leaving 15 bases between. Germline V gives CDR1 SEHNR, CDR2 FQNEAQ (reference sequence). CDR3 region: CASTLTPPPNEKLFF. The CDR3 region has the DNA TGTGCCAGCACCCTAACCCCCCCTCCTAATGAAAAACTGTTTTTT. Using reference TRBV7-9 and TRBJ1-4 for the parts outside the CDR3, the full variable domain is DTGVSQNPRHKITKRGQNVTFRCDPISEHNRLYWYRQTLGQGPEFLTYFQNEAQLEKSRLLSDRFSAERPKGSFSTLEIQRTEQGDSAMYLCASTLTPPPNEKLFFGSGTQLSVL.

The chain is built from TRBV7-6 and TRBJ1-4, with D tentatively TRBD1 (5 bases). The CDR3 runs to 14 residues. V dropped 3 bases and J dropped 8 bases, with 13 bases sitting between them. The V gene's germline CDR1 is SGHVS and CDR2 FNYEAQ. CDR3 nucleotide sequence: TGTGCCAGCAGCTTTCAGGAGGGACGGGAAAAACTGTTTTTT. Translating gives CASSFQEGREKLFF.

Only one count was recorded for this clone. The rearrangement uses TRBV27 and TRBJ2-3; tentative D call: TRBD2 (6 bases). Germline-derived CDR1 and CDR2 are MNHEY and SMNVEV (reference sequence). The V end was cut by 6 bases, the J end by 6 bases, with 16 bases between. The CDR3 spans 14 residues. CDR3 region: CASRVGGPGDTQYF. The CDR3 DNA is TGTGCCAGCAGAGTCGGGGGTCCAGGCGATACGCAGTATTTT.

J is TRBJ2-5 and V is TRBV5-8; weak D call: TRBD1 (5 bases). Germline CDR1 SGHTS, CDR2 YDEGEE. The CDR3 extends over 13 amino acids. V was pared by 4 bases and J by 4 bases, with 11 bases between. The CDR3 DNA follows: TGTGCCAGCAGCCCCAGGGTCCGAGAGACCCAGTACTTC. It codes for CASSPRVRETQYF.

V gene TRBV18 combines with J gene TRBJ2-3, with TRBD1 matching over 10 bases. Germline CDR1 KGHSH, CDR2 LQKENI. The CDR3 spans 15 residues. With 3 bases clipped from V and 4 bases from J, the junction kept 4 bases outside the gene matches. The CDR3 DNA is TGTGCCAGCTCACCGGGACAGGGGTCGGCAGATACGCAGTATTTT. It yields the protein CASSPGQGSADTQYF.

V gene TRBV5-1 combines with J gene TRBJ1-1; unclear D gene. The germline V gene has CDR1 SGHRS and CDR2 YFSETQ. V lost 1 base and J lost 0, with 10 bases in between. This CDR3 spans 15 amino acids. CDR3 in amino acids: CASSLMSEVNTEAFF. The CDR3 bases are TGCGCCAGCAGCTTGATGTCAGAAGTGAACACTGAAGCTTTCTTT. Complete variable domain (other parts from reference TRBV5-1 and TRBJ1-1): KAGVTQTPRYLIKTRGQQVTLSCSPISGHRSVSWYQQTPGQGLQFLFEYFSETQRNKGNFPGRFSGRQFSNSRSEMNVSTLELGDSALYLCASSLMSEVNTEAFFGQGTRLTVV.

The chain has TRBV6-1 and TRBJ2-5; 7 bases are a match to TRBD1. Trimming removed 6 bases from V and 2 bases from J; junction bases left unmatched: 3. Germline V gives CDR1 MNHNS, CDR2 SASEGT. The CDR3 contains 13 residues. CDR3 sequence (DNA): TGTGCCAGCAGGGTGACAGGGCAAGAGACCCAGTACTTC. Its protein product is CASRVTGQETQYF.

The CDR3 bases are TGTGCCAGCCAGAGGTTCTCTGGAAACACCATATATTTT. This sequence encodes CASQRFSGNTIYF. The chain employs TRBV2 and TRBJ1-3; D gene uncertain. V lost 8 bases and J 0 bases, leaving 8 bases between the germline ends. CDR3 size: 13 residues. Germline loops: CDR1 SNHLY, CDR2 FYNNEI.

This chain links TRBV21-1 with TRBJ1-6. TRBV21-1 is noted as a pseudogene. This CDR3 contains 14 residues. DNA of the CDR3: TGTGCCAGCAGCAGTCCGGGGATTGGTTCACCCCTCCACTTT. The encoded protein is CASSSPGIGSPLHF.

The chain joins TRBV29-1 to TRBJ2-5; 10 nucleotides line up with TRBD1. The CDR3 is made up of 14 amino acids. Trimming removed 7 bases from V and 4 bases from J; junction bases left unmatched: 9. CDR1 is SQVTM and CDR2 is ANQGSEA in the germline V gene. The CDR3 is CSATDRGRGETQYF. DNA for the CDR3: TGCAGCGCCACCGACAGGGGGCGCGGAGAGACCCAGTACTTC.

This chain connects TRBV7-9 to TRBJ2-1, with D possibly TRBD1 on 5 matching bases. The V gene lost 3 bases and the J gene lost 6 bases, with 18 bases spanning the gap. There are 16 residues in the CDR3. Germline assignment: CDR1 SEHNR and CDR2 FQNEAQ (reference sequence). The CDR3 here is CASSLPGQASGNEQFF. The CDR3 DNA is TGTGCCAGCAGCTTGCCAGGGCAGGCCTCTGGCAATGAGCAGTTCTTC.

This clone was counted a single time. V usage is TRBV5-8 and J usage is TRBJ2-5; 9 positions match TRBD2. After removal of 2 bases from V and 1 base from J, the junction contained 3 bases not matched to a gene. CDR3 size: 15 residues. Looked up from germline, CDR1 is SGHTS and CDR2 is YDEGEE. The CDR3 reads CASSLVLAGQETQYF. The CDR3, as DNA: TGTGCCAGCAGCTTAGTACTAGCGGGCCAAGAGACCCAGTACTTC.

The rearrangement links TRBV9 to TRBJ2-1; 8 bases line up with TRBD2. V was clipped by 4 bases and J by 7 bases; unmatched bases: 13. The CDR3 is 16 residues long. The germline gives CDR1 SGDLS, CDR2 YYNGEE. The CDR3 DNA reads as TGTGCCAGCAGCCCGCGACTAGCGTACCTGGGGAATGAGCAGTTCTTC. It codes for CASSPRLAYLGNEQFF.

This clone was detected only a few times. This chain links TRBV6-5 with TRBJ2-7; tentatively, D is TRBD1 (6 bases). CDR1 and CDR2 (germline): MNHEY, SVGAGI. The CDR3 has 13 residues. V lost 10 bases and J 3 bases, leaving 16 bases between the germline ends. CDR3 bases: TGTGCCATTCGCTCCGGGACAAGCTACGAGCAGTACTTC. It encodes CAIRSGTSYEQYF.

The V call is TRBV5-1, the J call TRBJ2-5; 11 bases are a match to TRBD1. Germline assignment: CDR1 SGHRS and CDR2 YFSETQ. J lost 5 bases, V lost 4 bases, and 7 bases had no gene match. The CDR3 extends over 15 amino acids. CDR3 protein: CASSTAGTGGETQYF. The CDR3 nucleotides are TGCGCCAGCAGCACCGCCGGGACAGGGGGGGAGACCCAGTACTTC.

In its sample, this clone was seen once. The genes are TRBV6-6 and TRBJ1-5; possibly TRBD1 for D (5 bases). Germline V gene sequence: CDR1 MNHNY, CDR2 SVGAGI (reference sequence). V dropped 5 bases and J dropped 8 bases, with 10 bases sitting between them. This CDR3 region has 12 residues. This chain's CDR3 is CASSTQGKPQHF. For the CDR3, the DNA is TGTGCCAGCAGTACCCAGGGAAAGCCCCAGCATTTT.